This T cell receptor (beta chain) was identified in a study of shared clonotypes between healthy human individuals. On this clone itself: What it recognizes is unknown.

Cells designated naive CD8 were CD45RO-negative and were positively selected for CCR7, with terminally differentiated effector memory CD45RA+ cells excluded. The run depth of the assay was deep. For every subset, genomic DNA was evenly distributed across several immunoSEQ plates. Libraries were prepared by immunoSEQ multiplex PCR; TCRdb keeps only in-frame clonotypes and omits some of them. This table has approximately 1.9 million clones, roughly 95% appearing once. Findings and caveats of the study: The genetic and exposure-history diversity represented was limited by few donors.

Between the trimmed V and J ends, which lost 3 bases and 3 bases, there was a span of 12 bases. This CDR3 is 14 amino acids long. The V gene's germline CDR1 is MNHNY and CDR2 SVGAGI (reference sequence). This chain uses TRBV6-6 with TRBJ2-7; D might be TRBD1 (5 bases). Sequences were obtained from naive CD8+ T cells from PBMCs. This receptor was taken from a man in his late teens or twenties in good health. Some clones in this sample may be carry-over from other donors' samples. Here the CDR3 reads CASSYGIRDYEQYF. CDR3 sequence (DNA): TGTGCCAGCAGTTATGGGATCAGGGACTACGAGCAGTACTTC.